Shown below are 21 T cell receptor beta chains from a single sample sequenced in a study of blood T cell repertoires in COVID-19. The table came from immunoSEQ multiplex PCR; TCRdb's copy has only in-frame clones and leaves some out. The sample has some 290,000 clones, around 85% seen once. The sequenced sample consisted of peripheral blood. The receptors were gathered from a woman aged 30 to 39 with COVID-19, enrolled during active disease.

V is TRBV30 and J is TRBJ2-5, with D unclear. The germline gives CDR1 GTSNPN, CDR2 SVGIG (reference sequence). V lost 2 bases and J lost 6, with 10 bases in between. The CDR3 contains 12 residues. CDR3 region: CAWSSGLQTQYF. The CDR3 DNA sequence: TGTGCCTGGAGTTCCGGGTTACAGACCCAGTACTTC.

This chain uses TRBV5-8 with TRBJ1-5; D not resolved. Germline-derived CDR1 and CDR2 are SGHTS and YDEGEE. V was cut by 0 bases and J by 3 bases, with 10 bases left in between. CDR3 length: 15 residues. CDR3 nucleotides: TGTGCCAGCAGCTTGGTATATACAGACAATCAGCCCCAGCATTTT. It specifies CASSLVYTDNQPQHF.

There are many counts of this clone. This chain connects TRBV6-5 to TRBJ1-6; D is unresolved. Germline CDR1 and CDR2: MNHEY and SVGAGI. Trimming pared 6 bases from V and 7 bases from J, leaving 13 bases between. The CDR3 has 14 residues. CDR3 coding DNA: TGTGCCAGCAGCTTAACAGTACACAATTCACCCCTCCACTTT. Translated, it gives CASSLTVHNSPLHF.

This sequence joins TRBV5-5 and TRBJ2-5; 10 bases fit TRBD1. The CDR3 consists of 16 residues. Trimming at V came to 2 bases and at J to 1 base, leaving 5 bases not matched to a gene. The V gene's germline CDR1 is SGHKS and CDR2 YYEKEE (reference sequence). CDR3 protein: CASSLRDRGLQETQYF. CDR3 nucleotide sequence: TGTGCCAGCAGCTTAAGGGACAGGGGACTCCAAGAGACCCAGTACTTC.

As DNA, the CDR3 is TGTGCCAGCAGCCAAGATCCGGGGGGCACAGATACGCAGTATTTT. Translated, it gives CASSQDPGGTDTQYF. The chain joins TRBV4-2 to TRBJ2-3; tentative D call: TRBD2 (6 bases). Germline CDR1 reads LGHNA; CDR2 reads YNFKEQ. This CDR3 contains 15 residues. V lost 0 bases and J lost 1, with 8 bases in between.

CDR3 in amino acids: CASSISRNEQFF. For the CDR3, the DNA is TGTGCCAGCAGCATCTCGCGGAATGAGCAGTTCTTC. The chain employs TRBV7-9 and TRBJ2-1, with D uncertain. Germline CDR1 and CDR2: SEHNR and FQNEAQ (reference sequence). V was trimmed by 5 bases and J by 7 bases, leaving 9 bases between them. CDR3 length: 12 amino acids.

This chain joins TRBV28 and TRBJ1-2; maybe TRBD1 (6 bases). The V gene lost 2 bases and the J gene lost 7 bases, with 11 bases spanning the gap. Germline-derived CDR1 and CDR2 are MDHEN and SYDVKM. This CDR3 contains 13 residues. CDR3 loop: CASSLRDMSGYTF. CDR3 sequence (DNA): TGTGCCAGCAGTTTAAGGGACATGAGTGGCTACACCTTC.

The rearrangement links TRBV19 to TRBJ2-3, with D perhaps matching TRBD2 (6 bases). The CDR3 totals 14 residues. From germline, CDR1 is LNHDA and CDR2 SQIVND (reference sequence). V lost 6 bases to trimming and J lost 0 bases, with 10 bases between them. The DNA of the CDR3 is TGTGCCAGTAGGAGTCGGGGGAGCACAGATACGCAGTATTTT. Amino acid sequence: CASRSRGSTDTQYF.

The genes are TRBV19 and TRBJ2-7; maybe TRBD2 (5 bases). Trimming pared 5 bases from V and 4 bases from J, leaving 15 bases between. The CDR3 consists of 14 residues. Per germline, CDR1 LNHDA and CDR2 SQIVND (reference sequence). The DNA for the CDR3 is TGTGCCAGTAGTCCGTACAACGGGATGTACGAGCAGTACTTC. It is translated as CASSPYNGMYEQYF. Combining the CDR3 with reference TRBV19 and TRBJ2-7 gives the whole variable domain DGGITQSPKYLFRKEGQNVTLSCEQNLNHDAMYWYRQDPGQGLRLIYYSQIVNDFQKGDIAEGYSVSREKKESFPLTVTSAQKNPTAFYLCASSPYNGMYEQYFGPGTRLTVT.

This chain connects TRBV6-5 to TRBJ2-7, with D tentatively TRBD1 (5 bases). The germline gives CDR1 MNHEY, CDR2 SVGAGI. V was trimmed by 6 bases and J by 5 bases, leaving 14 bases between them. CDR3 length: 13 amino acids. The CDR3 protein is CASRQGHLNEQYF. The CDR3, as DNA: TGTGCCAGCAGGCAGGGCCACCTGAACGAGCAGTACTTC.

The chain couples TRBV9 to TRBJ2-3; 9 bases are a match to TRBD2. Germline assignment: CDR1 SGDLS and CDR2 YYNGEE. J lost 6 bases, V lost 4 bases, and 12 bases had no gene match. This CDR3 is built from 16 residues. CDR3 in amino acids: CASSPRGGGARDTQYF. DNA of the CDR3: TGTGCCAGCAGCCCGAGGGGCGGGGGGGCTAGGGATACGCAGTATTTT.

This clone was counted a single time. The sample holds other DNA sequences that translate to the same CDR3. V usage is TRBV19 and J usage is TRBJ1-1; weak D call: TRBD1 (5 bases). Trimming cost V 5 bases and J 5 bases, with 9 bases left between them. This CDR3 is 12 amino acids long. Germline V gene lookup returns CDR1 LNHDA and CDR2 SQIVND (reference sequence). The CDR3 protein is CASSWGGTEAFF. The DNA of the CDR3 is TGTGCCAGTAGTTGGGGGGGGACTGAAGCTTTCTTT.

The V gene is TRBV7-9, the J gene TRBJ1-1, with a tentative D call TRBD1 (5 bases). V was clipped by 5 bases and J by 5 bases, with 21 bases between them. The CDR3 runs to 16 residues. Germline CDR1 reads SEHNR; CDR2 reads FQNEAQ (reference sequence). As DNA, the CDR3 is TGTGCCAGCAGCCCACGGGGGGAGGGTCTAGCTACTGAAGCTTTCTTT. Protein: CASSPRGEGLATEAFF.

This clone has just one count. The gene calls are TRBV24-1 and TRBJ2-3; 7 bases are a match to TRBD2. Trimming removed 9 bases from V and 2 bases from J; junction bases left unmatched: 7. CDR1 and CDR2 (germline): KGHDR, SFDVKD. The CDR3 runs to 14 residues. The CDR3 bases are TGTGCCACCTCTCTGGGGGGGACCACAGATACGCAGTATTTT. Protein: CATSLGGTTDTQYF.

The rearrangement uses TRBV29-1 and TRBJ1-1; 9 positions agree with TRBD1. V lost 5 bases, J lost 4 bases, and 5 bases stayed unmatched. The CDR3 has 13 residues. Germline loops: CDR1 SQVTM, CDR2 ANQGSEA. CDR3 DNA sequence: TGCAGCGTTTCCCCGACAGGGGGCACTGAAGCTTTCTTT. It encodes CSVSPTGGTEAFF.

This chain uses TRBV5-1 with TRBJ2-5; D not resolved. The CDR3 consists of 13 residues. V gave up 0 bases and J gave up 3 bases, with 6 bases separating them. Germline values: CDR1 SGHRS, CDR2 YFSETQ. The CDR3: CASSLGLEETQYF. The CDR3 bases are TGCGCCAGCAGCTTGGGGCTAGAAGAGACCCAGTACTTC.

The rearrangement links TRBV5-4 to TRBJ2-1; TRBD2 agrees at 12 bases. Trimming cost V 4 bases and J 0 bases; bases outside gene matches: 11. The germline V gene encodes CDR1 SGHNT and CDR2 YYREEE (reference sequence). The CDR3 is made up of 19 amino acids. The DNA of the CDR3 is TGTGCCAGCAGCCTAGTCGGACTAGCGGGGAGTATCTCCTACAATGAGCAGTTCTTC. This translates into CASSLVGLAGSISYNEQFF.

This chain joins TRBV29-1 and TRBJ2-7; 10 bases are a match to TRBD1. The germline V gene encodes CDR1 SQVTM and CDR2 ANQGSEA. V was clipped by 2 bases and J by 6 bases; unmatched bases: 7. The CDR3 length is 14 residues. CDR3 residues: CSVEPGQGISEQYF. CDR3 bases: TGCAGCGTTGAACCGGGACAGGGGATATCCGAGCAGTACTTC.

The rearrangement uses TRBV28 and TRBJ2-7, with 8 positions matching TRBD1. V lost 3 bases to trimming and J lost 3 bases; unmatched junction nucleotides: 7. The CDR3 covers 15 residues. Germline V CDR1 and CDR2: MDHEN, SYDVKM. CDR3 nucleotide sequence: TGTGCCAGCAGTTTCAGGGGGCGCCTTATCTACGAGCAGTACTTC. The encoded protein is CASSFRGRLIYEQYF.

CDR3 bases: TGCGCCAGCAGTTCCATTAACACTGAAGCTTTCTTT. It specifies CASSSINTEAFF. The chain has TRBV10-2 and TRBJ1-1, with D unresolved. The V end lost 5 bases, the J end lost 2 bases, and 6 bases lay between the germline ends. This CDR3 comprises 12 residues. Germline CDR1 is WSHSY and CDR2 is SAAADI.

V usage is TRBV6-5 and J usage is TRBJ2-1, with 7 bases fitting TRBD1. The CDR3 length is 14 residues. V was clipped by 2 bases and J by 8 bases; unmatched bases: 6. Germline assignment: CDR1 MNHEY and CDR2 SVGAGI. CDR3 coding DNA: TGTGCCAGCAGTTACCAGGGGGTGTGGGATGAGCAGTTCTTC. Translating gives CASSYQGVWDEQFF.